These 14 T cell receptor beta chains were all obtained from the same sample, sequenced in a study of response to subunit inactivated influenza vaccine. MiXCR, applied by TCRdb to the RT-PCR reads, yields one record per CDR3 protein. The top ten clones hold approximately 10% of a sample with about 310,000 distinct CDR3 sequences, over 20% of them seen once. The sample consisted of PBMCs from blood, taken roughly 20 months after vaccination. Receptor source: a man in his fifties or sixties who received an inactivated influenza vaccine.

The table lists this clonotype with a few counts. CDR3 sequence: CASSQETGANYGYTF. DNA of the CDR3: TGCGCCAGCAGCCAAGAGACAGGAGCTAACTATGGCTACACCTTC. The genes are TRBV4-3 and TRBJ1-2; D may be TRBD1 (6 bases). V dropped 0 bases and J dropped 0 bases, with 8 bases sitting between them. Germline V gene sequence: CDR1 LGHNA, CDR2 YSLEER. The CDR3 is 15 amino acids.

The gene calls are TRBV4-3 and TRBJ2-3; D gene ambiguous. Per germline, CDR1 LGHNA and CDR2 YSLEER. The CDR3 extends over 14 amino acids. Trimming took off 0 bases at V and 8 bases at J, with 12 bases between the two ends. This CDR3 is CASSQDGRVATQYF. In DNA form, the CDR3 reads TGCGCCAGCAGCCAAGATGGAAGGGTGGCTACGCAGTATTTT.

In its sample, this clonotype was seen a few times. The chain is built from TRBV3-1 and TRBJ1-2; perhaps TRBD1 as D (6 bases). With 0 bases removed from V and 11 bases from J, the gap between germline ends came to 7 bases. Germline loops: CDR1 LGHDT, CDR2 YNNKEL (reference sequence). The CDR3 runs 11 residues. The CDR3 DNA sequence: TGTGCCAGCAGCCAAGAGGGGGCGTACACCTTC. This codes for CASSQEGAYTF.

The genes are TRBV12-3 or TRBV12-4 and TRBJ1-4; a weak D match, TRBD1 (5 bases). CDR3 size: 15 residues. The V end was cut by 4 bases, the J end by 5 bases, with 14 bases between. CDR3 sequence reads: CASSSGTGINEKLFF. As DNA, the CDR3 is TGTGCCAGCAGTTCGGGGACGGGGATAAATGAAAAACTGTTTTTT.

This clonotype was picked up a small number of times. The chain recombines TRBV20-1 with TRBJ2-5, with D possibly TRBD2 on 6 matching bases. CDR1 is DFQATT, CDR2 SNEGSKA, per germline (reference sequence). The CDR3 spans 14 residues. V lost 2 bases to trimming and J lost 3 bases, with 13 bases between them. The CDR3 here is CSARLGSGEETQYF. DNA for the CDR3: TGCAGTGCTAGATTGGGTTCGGGGGAAGAGACCCAGTACTTC.

The chain's CDR3 is CASSLTEAISGNTIYF. CDR3 coding DNA: TGTGCCAGCAGTTTGACAGAGGCTATCTCTGGAAACACCATATATTTT. The chain uses TRBV28 and TRBJ1-3, with D possibly TRBD1 on 5 matching bases. Germline lookup yields CDR1 MDHEN and CDR2 SYDVKM. Trimming took off 3 bases at V and 0 bases at J, with 12 bases between the two ends. This CDR3 is built from 16 residues.

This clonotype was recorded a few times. The CDR3 is CASSVTGTSSNEQFF. CDR3 DNA sequence: TGTGCCAGCAGCGTAACCGGGACTAGCTCCAATGAGCAGTTCTTC. The chain carries TRBV9 and TRBJ2-1, with 9 bases that match TRBD2. Looked up from germline, CDR1 is SGDLS and CDR2 is YYNGEE. The trim removed 1 base at V and 6 bases at J, leaving 5 bases unmatched. CDR3 length: 15 amino acids.

The CDR3 bases are TGCGCCAGCAGCTTGAAACAGGGACTAGTGAACACTGAAGCTTTCTTT. Amino acid sequence: CASSLKQGLVNTEAFF. V is TRBV5-1 and J is TRBJ1-1, with D maybe TRBD1 (6 bases). Germline CDR1 reads SGHRS; CDR2 reads YFSETQ. V lost 1 base and J lost 0, with 13 bases in between. The CDR3 spans 16 residues.

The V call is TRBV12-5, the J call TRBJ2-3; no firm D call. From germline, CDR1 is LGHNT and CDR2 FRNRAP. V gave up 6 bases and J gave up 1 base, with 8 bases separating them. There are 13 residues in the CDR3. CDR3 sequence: CASGEAGTDTQYF. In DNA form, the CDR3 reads TGTGCTAGTGGAGAGGCGGGCACAGATACGCAGTATTTT.

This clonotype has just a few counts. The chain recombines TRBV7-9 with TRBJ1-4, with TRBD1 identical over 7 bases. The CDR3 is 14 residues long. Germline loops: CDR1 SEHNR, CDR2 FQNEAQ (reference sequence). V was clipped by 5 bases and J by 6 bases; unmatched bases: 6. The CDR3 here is CASSPRDSYEKLFF. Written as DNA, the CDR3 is TGTGCCAGCAGCCCCCGGGACAGCTATGAAAAACTGTTTTTT.

The CDR3 here is CASSIPPQNTGELFF. CDR3 bases: TGTGCCAGTAGTATCCCCCCTCAGAACACCGGGGAGCTGTTTTTT. The chain combines TRBV19 with TRBJ2-2; D is unclear. V was trimmed by 3 bases and J by 1 base, leaving 9 bases between them. This CDR3 is built from 15 residues. CDR1 is LNHDA, CDR2 SQIVND, per germline (reference sequence).

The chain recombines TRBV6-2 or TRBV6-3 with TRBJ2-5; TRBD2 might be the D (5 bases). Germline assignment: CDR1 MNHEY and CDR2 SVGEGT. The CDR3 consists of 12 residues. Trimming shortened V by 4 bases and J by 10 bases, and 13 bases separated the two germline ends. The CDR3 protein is CASSSPVRGQYF. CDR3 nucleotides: TGTGCCAGCAGTTCCCCGGTCCGGGGCCAGTACTTC.

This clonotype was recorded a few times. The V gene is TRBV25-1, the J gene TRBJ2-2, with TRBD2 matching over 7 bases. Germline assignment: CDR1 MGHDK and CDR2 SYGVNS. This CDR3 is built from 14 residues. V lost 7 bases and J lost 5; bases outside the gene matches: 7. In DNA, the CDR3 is TGTGCCAGCACCCTTACTAGCGTTACCGGGGAGCTGTTTTTT. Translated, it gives CASTLTSVTGELFF.

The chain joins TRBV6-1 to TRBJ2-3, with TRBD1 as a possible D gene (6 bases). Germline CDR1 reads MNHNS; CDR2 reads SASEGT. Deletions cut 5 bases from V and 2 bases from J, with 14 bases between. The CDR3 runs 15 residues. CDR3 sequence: CASSLYRDNTDTQYF. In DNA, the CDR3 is TGTGCCAGCAGTCTTTACAGGGACAACACAGATACGCAGTATTTT.